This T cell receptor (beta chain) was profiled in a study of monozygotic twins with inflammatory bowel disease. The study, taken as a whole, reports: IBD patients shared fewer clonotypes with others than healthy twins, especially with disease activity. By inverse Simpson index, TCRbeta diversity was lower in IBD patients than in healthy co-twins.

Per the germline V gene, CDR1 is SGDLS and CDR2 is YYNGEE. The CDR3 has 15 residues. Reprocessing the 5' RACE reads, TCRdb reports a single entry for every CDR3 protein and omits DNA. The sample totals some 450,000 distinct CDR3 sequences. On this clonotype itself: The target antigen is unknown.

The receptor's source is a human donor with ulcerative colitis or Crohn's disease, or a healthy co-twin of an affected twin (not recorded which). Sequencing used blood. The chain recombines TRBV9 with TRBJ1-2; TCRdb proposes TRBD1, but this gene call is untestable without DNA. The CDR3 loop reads CASSVSLGTQYGYTF.